The 21 T cell receptor beta chains below all came from one sample that was sequenced in a study of T cells in Graves' hyperthyroidism and ophthalmopathy. Amplification yielded TCR beta CDR3 regions, with RNA transcripts as the source. A set of HTBI primers served as the primers for a first-round RT-PCR of the TCR CDR3. TCRdb reprocessed the multiplex PCR reads via MiXCR and lists one record per CDR3 protein. The profile shows hundreds of thousands of distinct CDR3 sequences, around 16% of them singletons. Sequences were obtained from blood. The receptors were gathered from a woman aged 30 to 39 with Graves' hyperthyroidism.

This clonotype was counted at least ten times. The chain combines TRBV5-1 with TRBJ2-3; TRBD2 matches 7 bases. After removal of 4 bases from V and 0 bases from J, the junction contained 8 bases not matched to a gene. CDR1 SGHRS and CDR2 YFSETQ come from the germline V gene. The CDR3 contains 16 residues. CDR3 loop: CASSPTKAGSTDTQYF. The CDR3 DNA reads as TGCGCCAGCAGCCCTACGAAAGCGGGGAGCACAGATACGCAGTATTTT.

Points on this clonotype: A clone one base away is much larger, so this may be a read error. The chain is built from TRBV28 and TRBJ2-7; D call uncertain. V was pared by 6 bases and J by 2 bases, with 8 bases between. Germline CDR1 reads MDHEN; CDR2 reads SYDVKM. The CDR3 length is 12 residues. CDR3 sequence: CASRSPPYEQYF. Written as DNA, the CDR3 is TGTGCCAGCAGATCCCCCCCCTACGAGCAGTACTTC.

This clonotype was observed a few times. The chain joins TRBV30 to TRBJ1-5; a possible D gene is TRBD1 (5 bases). In germline, CDR1 is GTSNPN, CDR2 SVGIG (reference sequence). The CDR3 loop spans 17 amino acids. With 3 bases removed from V and 1 base from J, the gap between germline ends came to 19 bases. CDR3 nucleotide sequence: TGTGCCTGGAGGCTACCCCCGGGACGGGGGAGCAATCAGCCCCAGCATTTT. It is translated as CAWRLPPGRGSNQPQHF.

This clonotype was seen repeatedly, ten times or more. The rearrangement joins TRBV2 to TRBJ2-5; possibly TRBD2 for D (6 bases). V was trimmed by 6 bases and J by 3 bases, leaving 11 bases between them. CDR3 length: 13 residues. Germline CDR1 SNHLY, CDR2 FYNNEI. As DNA, the CDR3 is TGTGCCAGCAGGCGGGGCCGCGAAGAGACCCAGTACTTC. It is translated as CASRRGREETQYF.

This clonotype was seen many times. The rearrangement uses TRBV6-1 and TRBJ2-3; D is unresolved. There are 16 residues in the CDR3. Germline V gene sequence: CDR1 MNHNS, CDR2 SASEGT. V shed 5 bases and J shed 2 bases, with 17 bases lying between them. This CDR3 reads CASSPGRVPLTDTQYF. The CDR3 region has the DNA TGTGCCAGCAGTCCCGGGCGTGTTCCTCTCACAGATACGCAGTATTTT.

This clonotype was counted many times. The genes are TRBV2 and TRBJ2-3; tentative D call: TRBD2 (5 bases). Germline CDR1 is SNHLY and CDR2 is FYNNEI. The CDR3 consists of 13 residues. V lost 6 bases and J lost 3, with 10 bases in between. CDR3 in amino acids: CASRGSVTDTQYF. The CDR3 nucleotides are TGTGCCAGCAGAGGGAGTGTAACAGATACGCAGTATTTT.

The chain links TRBV20-1 to TRBJ2-1; no clear D. The CDR3 sequence is 12 residues long. CDR1 is DFQATT, CDR2 SNEGSKA, per germline (reference sequence). V shed 4 bases and J shed 6 bases, with 10 bases lying between them. CDR3 nucleotide sequence: TGCAGTGCTAAGCCTGGCCCCAATGAGCAGTTCTTC. Its protein is CSAKPGPNEQFF.

The sample holds many counts of this clonotype. The chain carries TRBV11-2 and TRBJ1-2; D is uncertain. CDR3 length: 14 residues. Germline values: CDR1 SGHAT, CDR2 FQNNGV. Between the trimmed V and J ends, which lost 5 bases and 1 base, there was a span of 11 bases. The DNA for the CDR3 is TGTGCCAGCAGCCCACACGTTTATAACTATGGCTACACCTTC. It translates to CASSPHVYNYGYTF.

Ten or more counts support this clonotype. V usage is TRBV2 and J usage is TRBJ2-7, with D perhaps TRBD1 (5 bases). CDR3 size: 12 residues. Germline V gives CDR1 SNHLY, CDR2 FYNNEI. Between the trimmed V and J ends, which lost 8 bases and 3 bases, there was a span of 11 bases. CDR3 nucleotides: TGTGCCAGCCGAAGACAGAACTACGAGCAGTACTTC. This translates into CASRRQNYEQYF. The full variable domain, completed using reference TRBV2 and TRBJ2-7, is EPEVTQTPSHQVTQMGQEVILRCVPISNHLYFYWYRQILGQKVEFLVSFYNNEISEKSEIFDDQFSVERPDGSNFTLKIRSTKLEDSAMYFCASRRQNYEQYFGPGTRLTVT.

Many counts were recorded for this clonotype. V gene TRBV28 combines with J gene TRBJ1-2; TRBD1 aligns across 9 bases. V shed 6 bases and J 5 bases; nucleotides not matched to a gene: 4. Germline V CDR1 and CDR2: MDHEN, SYDVKM. The CDR3 totals 13 residues. CDR3: CASRTGGSYGYTF. In DNA form, the CDR3 reads TGTGCCAGCAGGACAGGGGGGTCATATGGCTACACCTTC.

This clonotype was counted a few times. The J gene is TRBJ2-4, the V gene TRBV7-6; the D is unclear. Germline values: CDR1 SGHVS, CDR2 FNYEAQ. Deletions cut 1 base from V and 0 bases from J, with 7 bases between. CDR3 length equals 15 residues. The CDR3 nucleotides read TGTGCCAGCAGCTTAGGTCCCGTAGCCAAAAACATTCAGTACTTC. Translation gives CASSLGPVAKNIQYF.

This clonotype was observed at least ten times. CDR3 bases: TGTGCCAGCAGCCGACAGGGTCAAAGGAACACTGAAGCTTTCTTT. Translating gives CASSRQGQRNTEAFF. The chain combines TRBV7-9 with TRBJ1-1, with 7 bases that match TRBD1. J was trimmed by 1 base and V by 5 bases; bases with no gene match: 7. The CDR3 length is 15 residues. Germline V gives CDR1 SEHNR, CDR2 FQNEAQ (reference sequence).

This clonotype was counted many times. DNA for the CDR3: TGTGCCAGCGGGGAGACCTACGAGCAGTACTTC. It yields the protein CASGETYEQYF. The V call is TRBV28, the J call TRBJ2-7, with a possible D match to TRBD2 (5 bases). The germline V and J ends were trimmed by 8 bases and 2 bases, with 7 bases remaining between them. CDR3 length: 11 residues. The germline CDR1 and CDR2 sequences are MDHEN and SYDVKM.

This clonotype was observed at least ten times. The rearrangement joins TRBV28 to TRBJ1-1; D not certain. Trimming stripped 7 bases from V and 3 bases from J, with 6 bases between. Germline loops: CDR1 MDHEN, CDR2 SYDVKM. This CDR3 contains 11 residues. CDR3 loop: CASIRYTEAFF. In nucleotides, the CDR3 is TGTGCCAGCATACGCTACACTGAAGCTTTCTTT.

This clonotype has a count of ten or more. V usage is TRBV6-1 and J usage is TRBJ2-7; tentatively, D is TRBD1 (6 bases). The CDR3 has 14 amino acids. Trimming took off 5 bases at V and 0 bases at J, with 11 bases between the two ends. CDR1 is MNHNS, CDR2 SASEGT, per germline. DNA of the CDR3: TGTGCCAGCAGTTCGACAGGCGCCTCCTACGAGCAGTACTTC. Translation gives CASSSTGASYEQYF.

This clonotype was recorded many times. The chain couples TRBV5-1 to TRBJ1-2, with 8 bases identical to TRBD1. The CDR3 contains 13 residues. V lost 5 bases to trimming and J lost 7 bases; unmatched junction nucleotides: 7. The germline gives CDR1 SGHRS, CDR2 YFSETQ. CDR3 residues: CASSPDRGGGYTF. CDR3 nucleotide sequence: TGCGCCAGCAGTCCCGACAGGGGAGGTGGCTACACCTTC.

This clonotype was seen ten or more times. The rearrangement uses TRBV18 and TRBJ2-1; maybe TRBD2 (6 bases). Trimming removed 3 bases at V and 0 bases at J, with 9 bases between. Germline assignment: CDR1 KGHSH and CDR2 LQKENI. The CDR3 extends over 15 amino acids. The CDR3 is CASSPEGSSYNEQFF. The CDR3 coding sequence is TGTGCCAGCTCACCGGAGGGGAGCTCCTACAATGAGCAGTTCTTC.

V usage is TRBV5-8 and J usage is TRBJ2-7; D unresolved. The CDR3 length is 13 residues. The ends were cut back, 0 bases at V and 5 bases at J, with 9 bases in the middle. From germline, CDR1 is SGHTS and CDR2 YDEGEE. The CDR3 loop is CASSLVASHEQYF. CDR3 coding DNA: TGTGCCAGCAGCTTGGTAGCATCCCACGAGCAGTACTTC.

This clonotype was found a few times. This chain joins TRBV14 and TRBJ2-1; 8 bases agree with TRBD2. This CDR3 comprises 19 residues. CDR1 and CDR2 (germline): SGHDN, FVKESK. V lost 0 bases and J lost 3; bases outside the gene matches: 13. The CDR3 reads CASSQDRDVSGSFYNEQFF. The CDR3 DNA sequence: TGTGCCAGCAGCCAAGATCGTGACGTGAGCGGGAGTTTCTACAATGAGCAGTTCTTC.

The table lists this clonotype with a few counts. The chain recombines TRBV3-1 with TRBJ2-5; D is uncertain. V was cut by 4 bases and J by 5 bases, with 8 bases left in between. Germline assignment: CDR1 LGHDT and CDR2 YNNKEL (reference sequence). The CDR3 has 12 amino acids. DNA for the CDR3: TGTGCCAGCAGCCTACCCCCCGAGACCCAGTACTTC. Its protein product is CASSLPPETQYF.

This clonotype was seen more than once but under ten times. This chain uses TRBV20-1 with TRBJ1-6, with D maybe TRBD1 (6 bases). This CDR3 has 16 amino acids. Germline values: CDR1 DFQATT, CDR2 SNEGSKA (reference sequence). With 0 bases removed from V and 5 bases from J, the gap between germline ends came to 14 bases. The CDR3 bases are TGCAGTGCTAGAGATCGAAGGGGGGGGCATAATTCACCCCTCCACTTT. Protein product: CSARDRRGGHNSPLHF.